This T cell receptor (beta chain) is drawn from a study of OX40 agonist ivuxolimab in advanced cancers. Turning to the study itself: Ivuxolimab was delivered to patients intravenously every 2 weeks at doses spanning 0.01 to 10 mg/kg.

This clone showed up just once. The assay was immunoSEQ multiplex PCR, and TCRdb's table has in-frame clones only and misses some. The table has approximately 70,000 clones, around 94% seen once; the top ten hold approximately 14%. V was trimmed by 0 bases and J by 6 bases, leaving 11 bases between them. In germline, CDR1 is GTSNPN, CDR2 SVGIG (reference sequence). CDR3 length: 13 amino acids. The sample was CD4+ or CD8+ T cells sorted from blood, taken in a trial of the OX40 agonist ivuxolimab. The sequence was obtained from an adult with an advanced solid tumor such as melanoma, head and neck, liver or kidney cancer. The V gene is TRBV30, the J gene TRBJ1-2; maybe TRBD1 (5 bases). The CDR3 protein is CAWSVLGTDGYTF. The CDR3 DNA is TGTGCCTGGAGTGTACTAGGGACGGATGGCTACACCTTC.